A single sample gave rise to the 10 T cell receptor beta chains below, sequenced in a study of T cell responses to AZD1222 COVID-19 vaccine. Data came from immunoSEQ multiplex PCR; TCRdb stores just in-frame clones and leaves some out. The table records some 170,000 clones, roughly nine tenths of them present only once. This specimen was peripheral blood, taken 28 days after the second AZD1222 dose. Receptors were obtained from an adult who received the AZD1222 COVID-19 vaccine.

The chain links TRBV6-5 to TRBJ1-3; 8 nucleotides match TRBD1. V shed 2 bases, J shed 3 bases, and the junction held 3 bases outside the gene matches. The length of the CDR3 is 15 residues. Germline V lookup: CDR1 MNHEY, CDR2 SVGAGI. The CDR3 DNA follows: TGTGCCAGCAGTTACCAGGGGGCCTATGGAAACACCATATATTTT. As protein: CASSYQGAYGNTIYF.

The chain is built from TRBV4-1 and TRBJ1-5; 7 bases agree with TRBD1. CDR3 length: 17 amino acids. The J segment lost 1 base and the V segment lost 0 bases, leaving 6 bases of the junction unmatched. The germline V gene encodes CDR1 MGHRA and CDR2 YSYEKL. CDR3 in amino acids: CASSQEVGGGSNQPQHF. The CDR3 DNA follows: TGCGCCAGCAGCCAAGAGGTAGGGGGCGGGAGCAATCAGCCCCAGCATTTT.

V is TRBV6-2 or TRBV6-3 and J is TRBJ2-3; TRBD1 is a possible D gene (6 bases). The CDR3 is 15 amino acids. CDR1 MNHEY and CDR2 SVGEGT come from the germline V gene. Deletions cut 1 base from V and 4 bases from J, with 12 bases between. The CDR3 region is CASSYLGARADTQYF. CDR3 DNA sequence: TGTGCCAGCAGTTACTTGGGGGCCCGGGCAGATACGCAGTATTTT.

This chain uses TRBV5-6 with TRBJ2-3, with TRBD1 as a possible D gene (6 bases). V was trimmed by 2 bases and J by 3 bases, leaving 16 bases between them. CDR3 length: 16 amino acids. Germline V gene lookup returns CDR1 SGHDT and CDR2 YYEEEE. The CDR3 reads CASSFEQGLRTDTQYF. The CDR3 bases are TGTGCCAGCAGCTTCGAACAGGGCCTTCGGACAGATACGCAGTATTTT.

The chain carries TRBV29-1 and TRBJ1-2; D unresolved. Trimming cost V 4 bases and J 4 bases, with 16 bases left between them. The CDR3 contains 14 residues. Germline V gene lookup returns CDR1 SQVTM and CDR2 ANQGSEA. The CDR3 spells CSVGPATGAYGYTF. CDR3 nucleotide sequence: TGCAGCGTTGGGCCCGCGACCGGCGCCTATGGCTACACCTTC. Looking up the rest from reference TRBV29-1 and TRBJ1-2 gives the full variable domain: SAVISQKPSRDICQRGTSLTIQCQVDSQVTMMFWYRQQPGQSLTLIATANQGSEATYESGFVIDKFPISRPNLTFSTLTVSNMSPEDSSIYLCSVGPATGAYGYTFGSGTRLTVV.

A single count supports this clone. V and J are TRBV5-1 and TRBJ2-1; 10 bases fit TRBD2. Germline V lookup: CDR1 SGHRS, CDR2 YFSETQ. The CDR3 covers 19 residues. The junction had 15 bases not matched to a gene; V was cut back by 2 bases and J by 4 bases. As DNA, the CDR3 is TGCGCCAGCAGCTTCGGGACTAGCGCTATTGGTAGCCAATACAATGAGCAGTTCTTC. This codes for CASSFGTSAIGSQYNEQFF.

In DNA form, the CDR3 reads TGTGCCAGCAGTGAAGGGCGACAGGGGGGTGAAGCTTTCTTT. This codes for CASSEGRQGGEAFF. This chain uses TRBV6-1 with TRBJ1-1; 9 positions agree with TRBD1. This CDR3 has 14 residues. V shed 1 base, J shed 7 bases, and the junction held 4 bases outside the gene matches. Germline lookup yields CDR1 MNHNS and CDR2 SASEGT.

This rearrangement joins TRBV3-1 (or the pseudogene TRBV3-2) to TRBJ1-1; a weak D match, TRBD1 (6 bases). Per germline, CDR1 LGHDT and CDR2 YNNKEL (reference sequence). Trimming stripped 4 bases from V and 10 bases from J, with 16 bases between. The CDR3 totals 13 residues. CDR3 sequence: CASSRFGGLGAFF. DNA of the CDR3: TGTGCCAGCAGCCGGTTCGGGGGCCTCGGAGCTTTCTTT.

This clone has just one count. V is TRBV5-1 and J is TRBJ2-7, with a tentative D call TRBD2 (5 bases). V shed 5 bases and J shed 0 bases, with 18 bases lying between them. CDR3 size: 16 residues. Germline-derived CDR1 and CDR2 are SGHRS and YFSETQ. CDR3 nucleotides: TGCGCCAGCAGTTTAAAGACGCACGGACTCTCCTACGAGCAGTACTTC. Its translation is CASSLKTHGLSYEQYF.

The V call is TRBV13, the J call TRBJ1-1; D gene ambiguous. CDR1 PRHDT and CDR2 FYEKMQ come from the germline V gene (reference sequence). This CDR3 region has 11 residues. The V gene lost 0 bases and the J gene lost 6 bases, with 2 bases spanning the gap. DNA for the CDR3: TGTGCCAGCAGCTTAGGTGCTGAAGCTTTCTTT. Encoded protein: CASSLGAEAFF.